This record concerns one T cell receptor beta chain sequence. Its target is unknown. This record belongs to a study of a mutant IDH1 vaccine in newly diagnosed glioma. Study-wide points: Any relationship between pseudoprogression and changes in top peripheral T cell clonotypes seemed absent.

Time point specified: week 35, safety follow-up. The investigators gave 300 ug of mutant IDH1 20-mer peptide in each vaccine dose, together with topical imiquimod. Clones were read by immunoSEQ multiplex PCR, and TCRdb kept only the in-frame ones, dropping some. The repertoire has nearly 55,000 clones, around four fifths of them found once; the top ten carry roughly 4%. The CDR3 has 15 amino acids. The V and J ends lost 3 bases and 2 bases respectively, with 14 bases between them. From germline, CDR1 is MNHNY and CDR2 SVGAGI (reference sequence). The receptor comes from a woman between 18 and 29 years old with glioma. The sample in question was PBMCs, obtained from a glioma patient whose treatment included an IDH1 peptide vaccine. The chain carries TRBV6-6 and TRBJ2-7; a possible D gene is TRBD2 (6 bases). Here the CDR3 reads CASSYRRDIPYEQYF. The CDR3 nucleotides read TGTGCCAGCAGTTATCGGAGGGATATTCCCTACGAGCAGTACTTC.